Below, 22 T cell receptor beta chains from the same sample are listed, as sequenced in a study of post-analysis software for immune sequencing data. Findings and caveats of the study: A few TRBV segments occurring more often in patients than controls included TRBV5-6, TRBV5-1 and TRBV20-1.

Libraries were made from TCR beta cDNA, and they carried unique molecular identifiers. TCRdb analysed the PCR reads with MiXCR anew, one entry per CDR3 protein. This table holds some 700,000 distinct CDR3 sequences, around 64% found once. These receptors have no known antigen. The sequencing sample was made of blood. Receptors originate from a girl aged 2 to 9 with multiple sclerosis.

The chain is built from TRBV29-1 and TRBJ2-1, with 10 bases fitting TRBD2. The CDR3 is made up of 13 amino acids. Germline V gene data show CDR1 as SQVTM and CDR2 as ANQGSEA. The V gene end was trimmed by 6 bases and the J gene end by 9 bases; junction bases not matched to a gene: 8. The CDR3 sequence: CSVKREGLGEQFF. CDR3 bases: TGCAGCGTGAAGCGGGAGGGCCTAGGTGAGCAGTTCTTC.

This chain uses TRBV12-3 or TRBV12-4 with TRBJ2-2, with D possibly being TRBD2 (7 bases). There are 15 residues in the CDR3. The V end lost 5 bases, the J end lost 5 bases, and 15 bases lay between the germline ends. Here the CDR3 reads CASSRRGQTTGELFF. The CDR3 DNA reads as TGTGCCAGCAGTCGGCGGGGGCAGACGACCGGGGAGCTGTTTTTT.

This chain joins TRBV20-1 and TRBJ1-2; D gene ambiguous. The CDR3 runs 13 residues. Germline lookup yields CDR1 DFQATT and CDR2 SNEGSKA (reference sequence). Trimming stripped 6 bases from V and 1 base from J, with 12 bases between. Here the CDR3 DNA reads TGCAGTGCCCACCAATCGAATAACTATGGCTACACCTTC. It encodes CSAHQSNNYGYTF.

The genes are TRBV29-1 and TRBJ2-5; D uncertain. Trimming took off 6 bases at V and 11 bases at J, with 19 bases between the two ends. The CDR3 length is 12 residues. Germline CDR1 SQVTM, CDR2 ANQGSEA. CDR3 residues: CSVSGRYNEQYF. As DNA, the CDR3 is TGCAGCGTATCTGGACGGTACAATGAGCAGTACTTC.

This clonotype came up a few times. The V call is TRBV9, the J call TRBJ2-1; 7 bases agree with TRBD2. This CDR3 spans 14 amino acids. V lost 0 bases to trimming and J lost 9 bases; unmatched junction nucleotides: 6. Germline values: CDR1 SGDLS, CDR2 YYNGEE. CDR3: CASSVATWEGEQFF. CDR3 DNA: TGTGCCAGCAGCGTAGCTACCTGGGAGGGTGAGCAGTTCTTC.

The chain joins TRBV6-1 to TRBJ1-4; D uncertain. With 3 bases removed from V and 8 bases from J, the gap between germline ends came to 7 bases. The CDR3 has 12 residues. Germline values: CDR1 MNHNS, CDR2 SASEGT. Written as DNA, the CDR3 is TGTGCCAGCAGTGAGTTCGAGGAAAAACTGTTTTTT. Encoded protein: CASSEFEEKLFF.

This clonotype has only one observation. The CDR3 reads CASSQTASLAGINEQFF. CDR3 DNA: TGTGCCAGCAGCCAAACTGCTTCTTTAGCGGGAATCAATGAGCAGTTCTTC. The chain uses TRBV14 and TRBJ2-1, with 8 bases fitting TRBD2. Germline assignment: CDR1 SGHDN and CDR2 FVKESK. This CDR3 has 17 residues. V trimming: 2 bases; J trimming: 6 bases; junction bases outside the gene matches: 12.

This chain joins TRBV20-1 and TRBJ1-1; a possible D gene is TRBD1 (5 bases). Germline-derived CDR1 and CDR2 are DFQATT and SNEGSKA (reference sequence). V dropped 5 bases and J dropped 5 bases, with 18 bases sitting between them. The CDR3 extends over 14 amino acids. The CDR3: CSALGHLKETEAFF. CDR3 DNA: TGCAGTGCTCTAGGACACCTAAAGGAGACTGAAGCTTTCTTT.

This clonotype has only a few counts. The chain recombines TRBV11-2 with TRBJ2-1, with D possibly matching TRBD2 (6 bases). The V gene lost 7 bases and the J gene lost 8 bases, with 15 bases spanning the gap. Per germline, CDR1 SGHAT and CDR2 FQNNGV. The CDR3 runs to 13 residues. This chain's CDR3 is CASTGTEGDEQFF. The CDR3 coding sequence is TGTGCCAGCACCGGGACTGAGGGCGATGAGCAGTTCTTC.

The rearrangement joins TRBV12-3 or TRBV12-4 to TRBJ2-5; D is unresolved. Trimming pared 6 bases from V and 4 bases from J, leaving 12 bases between. The CDR3 runs 13 residues. The CDR3 nucleotides are TGTGCCAGCAGCCAGGCCGCTAGAGAGACCCAGTACTTC. This sequence encodes CASSQAARETQYF.

The genes are TRBV12-3 or TRBV12-4 and TRBJ2-3; a possible D gene is TRBD1 (6 bases). V was pared by 6 bases and J by 5 bases, with 18 bases between. There are 15 residues in the CDR3. Here the CDR3 DNA reads TGTGCCAGCAGCGGTCCTTCAGGGGTCCTAGATACGCAGTATTTT. Its protein is CASSGPSGVLDTQYF.

The V call is TRBV3-1, the J call TRBJ2-5; 7 nucleotides match TRBD1. The CDR3 covers 14 residues. V lost 4 bases to trimming and J lost 2 bases; unmatched junction nucleotides: 4. The V gene's germline CDR1 is LGHDT and CDR2 YNNKEL (reference sequence). The CDR3 loop reads CASSRMGQQETQYF. CDR3 DNA: TGTGCCAGCAGCCGCATGGGACAGCAAGAGACCCAGTACTTC.

V and J are TRBV5-1 and TRBJ2-4, with TRBD2 matching over 8 bases. Germline-derived CDR1 and CDR2 are SGHRS and YFSETQ. The CDR3 is 15 residues long. J lost 5 bases, V lost 1 base, and 5 bases had no gene match. The CDR3, as DNA: TGCGCCAGCAGCTTGCAAAGCGGGAGCCAAAACATTCAGTACTTC. Amino acid sequence: CASSLQSGSQNIQYF.

Only one count was recorded for this clonotype. V is TRBV7-9 and J is TRBJ2-5, with 11 nucleotides matching TRBD1. Trimming took 4 bases from V and 3 from J; bases not matched to a gene: 4. The CDR3 spans 15 residues. Germline assignment: CDR1 SEHNR and CDR2 FQNEAQ (reference sequence). The CDR3 sequence: CASSYRDRGEETQYF. In nucleotides, the CDR3 is TGTGCCAGCAGCTACCGGGACAGGGGGGAAGAGACCCAGTACTTC.

This chain links TRBV30 with TRBJ2-7; D is uncertain. This CDR3 has 14 residues. V lost 6 bases and J lost 3, with 18 bases in between. CDR1 and CDR2 (germline): GTSNPN, SVGIG (reference sequence). CDR3 sequence reads: CACIRRNEYYEQYF. The CDR3 DNA is TGTGCCTGTATCAGGCGTAACGAGTACTACGAGCAGTACTTC.

CDR3 DNA sequence: TGCAGTGCTAGAACGGGAGGGGCATACAATGAGCAGTTCTTC. Its protein product is CSARTGGAYNEQFF. This chain links TRBV20-1 with TRBJ2-1, with 8 bases that match TRBD2. The CDR3 length is 14 residues. The trim removed 2 bases at V and 4 bases at J, leaving 4 bases unmatched. CDR1 and CDR2 (germline): DFQATT, SNEGSKA (reference sequence).

The chain carries TRBV5-5 and TRBJ2-7, with no clear D. The last part of the DNA fits TRBJ2-5 better; the J call may be wrong. The CDR3 has 15 residues. The germline V gene has CDR1 SGHKS and CDR2 YYEKEE (reference sequence). CDR3 sequence reads: CASSLPTPSGETQYF. The CDR3 DNA reads TGTGCCAGCAGCTTGCCGACACCGTCGGGTGAGACCCAGTACTTC.

V usage is TRBV7-2 and J usage is TRBJ2-5; D remains ambiguous. V lost 2 bases to trimming and J lost 1 base, with 8 bases between them. The CDR3 totals 14 residues. Germline CDR1 is SGHTA and CDR2 is FQGNSA. CDR3 protein: CASSLFPGQETQYF. DNA of the CDR3: TGTGCCAGCAGCTTATTTCCGGGCCAAGAGACCCAGTACTTC.

This clonotype was seen more than once but under ten times. This chain uses TRBV10-1 with TRBJ2-3; D possibly matches TRBD1 or TRBD2 (5 bases each). The CDR3 is 16 amino acids. The germline CDR1 and CDR2 sequences are WNHNN and SYGVQD (reference sequence). V was trimmed by 0 bases and J by 2 bases, leaving 12 bases between them. The chain's CDR3 is CASSESSGQTTDTQYF. CDR3 nucleotide sequence: TGCGCCAGCAGTGAGTCCTCGGGGCAGACCACAGATACGCAGTATTTT.

This rearrangement joins TRBV20-1 to TRBJ2-3, with D perhaps TRBD2 (5 bases). CDR1 and CDR2 (germline): DFQATT, SNEGSKA (reference sequence). CDR3 length equals 16 residues. V dropped 3 bases and J dropped 0 bases, with 16 bases sitting between them. The CDR3 bases are TGCAGTGCTAGTGCACAGATCCGGACTAGCACAGATACGCAGTATTTT. Its protein is CSASAQIRTSTDTQYF.

This sequence joins TRBV6-5 and TRBJ2-2; D gene uncertain. V gave up 6 bases and J gave up 7 bases, with 9 bases separating them. CDR3 length: 12 residues. CDR1 and CDR2 (germline): MNHEY, SVGAGI. The CDR3 DNA reads as TGTGCCAGCAGGCCAAATTACGGGGAGCTGTTTTTT. As protein: CASRPNYGELFF.

This clonotype was counted a few times. This chain uses TRBV6-2 or TRBV6-3 with TRBJ2-4; maybe TRBD2 (6 bases). The J call may be incorrect, as the DNA end agrees better with TRBJ2-7. The germline V gene has CDR1 MNHEY and CDR2 SVGEGT. CDR3 size: 13 residues. The CDR3, as DNA: TGTGCCAGCAGGCCGGGACTCTACTACGAGCAGTACTTC. Amino acids: CASRPGLYYEQYF.